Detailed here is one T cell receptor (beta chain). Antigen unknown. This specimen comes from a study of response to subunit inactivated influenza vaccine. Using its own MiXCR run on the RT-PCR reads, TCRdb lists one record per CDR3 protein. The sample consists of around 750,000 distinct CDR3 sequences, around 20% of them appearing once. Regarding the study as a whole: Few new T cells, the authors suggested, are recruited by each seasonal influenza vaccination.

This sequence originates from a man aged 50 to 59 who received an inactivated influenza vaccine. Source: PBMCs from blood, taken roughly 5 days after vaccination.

The CDR3 here is CASSYIAGASYNEQFF. The DNA of the CDR3 is TGTGCCAGCAGCTACATAGCGGGAGCAAGCTACAATGAGCAGTTCTTC. This chain links TRBV6-5 with TRBJ2-1, with 9 bases aligning to TRBD2. The CDR3 loop spans 16 amino acids. Germline loops: CDR1 MNHEY, CDR2 SVGAGI. The V and J ends lost 6 bases and 3 bases, in that order; junction bases with no gene match: 9.